This TCR beta chain was captured by sequencing in a study of read filtering for tumor transcriptome and immune sequencing. This clonotype came up many times. From roughly 400 ng of RNA, a library with molecular barcoded alpha/delta and beta/gamma adaptors was made. TCRdb fed the reads into MiXCR, producing one record per CDR3 protein. The data show around 65,000 distinct CDR3 sequences, with about a fifth seen just once and over 13% held by the top ten. Sequences were obtained from a population of CD138-negative cells sorted from bone marrow. This sequence was found in a donor aged 40 or over with multiple myeloma.

CDR3 sequence: CASTRGSNFNEQFF. For the CDR3, the DNA is TGCGCCAGCACCAGGGGCAGTAACTTCAATGAGCAGTTCTTC. This sequence joins TRBV5-1 and TRBJ2-1; maybe TRBD1 (6 bases). V gave up 6 bases and J gave up 6 bases, with 16 bases separating them. The CDR3 spans 14 residues. The germline V gene encodes CDR1 SGHRS and CDR2 YFSETQ.